Below are 13 T cell receptor beta chains sequenced from a single sample in a study of cytomegalovirus exposure and HLA in healthy donors. Profiled with immunoSEQ multiplex PCR; TCRdb holds only in-frame clones, not every one. Among 200,000 to 250,000 clones, 80% to 90% were seen once, and the ten largest hold more than 1.5%. Source material: PBMCs. Source of these receptors: a woman younger than 35 in good health and CMV-seropositive.

The chain uses TRBV6-5 and TRBJ1-1, with D perhaps TRBD1 (5 bases). V was shortened by 6 bases and J by 5 bases, with 19 bases between the two germline ends. This CDR3 is built from 15 residues. Germline V gene data show CDR1 as MNHEY and CDR2 as SVGAGI. In DNA, the CDR3 is TGTGCCAGCAGACCGAATTCAGGGTTAATGACTGAAGCTTTCTTT. This codes for CASRPNSGLMTEAFF.

J is TRBJ2-7 and V is TRBV6-5; no clear D. Trimming took off 4 bases at V and 0 bases at J, with 10 bases between the two ends. The CDR3 totals 14 residues. Per germline, CDR1 MNHEY and CDR2 SVGAGI. The CDR3 nucleotides read TGTGCCAGCAGTTTTGTGGGCAGCTCCTACGAGCAGTACTTC. It encodes CASSFVGSSYEQYF.

The rearrangement links TRBV6-5 to TRBJ2-1, with D unresolved. This CDR3 spans 12 amino acids. Germline CDR1 MNHEY, CDR2 SVGAGI. V lost 10 bases and J 6 bases, leaving 13 bases between the germline ends. As DNA, the CDR3 is TGTGCCACTTGGGTGAGGTCCAATGAGCAGTTCTTC. The encoded protein is CATWVRSNEQFF.

The rearrangement joins TRBV5-1 to TRBJ2-3; 9 bases match TRBD1. The trim removed 2 bases at V and 3 bases at J, leaving 4 bases unmatched. The germline V gene has CDR1 SGHRS and CDR2 YFSETQ. The CDR3 sequence is 15 residues long. The CDR3 sequence: CASSFGTGITDTQYF. CDR3 bases: TGCGCCAGCAGCTTCGGGACAGGGATAACAGATACGCAGTATTTT.

The V call is TRBV7-6, the J call TRBJ2-3; D not resolved. The CDR3 has 14 amino acids. Deletions cut 4 bases from V and 1 base from J, with 9 bases between. Per the germline V gene, CDR1 is SGHVS and CDR2 is FNYEAQ. CDR3 in amino acids: CASSSRWGTDTQYF. CDR3 bases: TGTGCCAGCAGCTCCAGGTGGGGCACAGATACGCAGTATTTT. The full variable domain, its missing parts supplied by reference TRBV7-6 and TRBJ2-3, is GAGVSQSPRYKVTKRGQDVALRCDPISGHVSLYWYRQALGQGPEFLTYFNYEAQQDKSGLPNDRFSAERPEGSISTLTIQRTEQRDSAMYRCASSSRWGTDTQYFGPGTRLTVL.

V is TRBV18 and J is TRBJ2-2; 9 nucleotides match TRBD1. The CDR3 is 14 amino acids. In germline, CDR1 is KGHSH, CDR2 LQKENI. V trimming: 3 bases; J trimming: 7 bases; junction bases outside the gene matches: 3. In DNA, the CDR3 is TGTGCCAGCTCACCGGGACAGGGTCACGGGGAGCTGTTTTTT. It encodes CASSPGQGHGELFF. The full variable domain, rest sourced from reference TRBV18 and TRBJ2-2, is NAGVMQNPRHLVRRRGQEARLRCSPMKGHSHVYWYRQLPEEGLKFMVYLQKENIIDESGMPKERFSAEFPKEGPSILRIQQVVRGDSAAYFCASSPGQGHGELFFGEGSRLTVL.

This clone was picked up one time. The rearrangement links TRBV7-9 to TRBJ1-1; 9 bases line up with TRBD1. The germline V gene encodes CDR1 SEHNR and CDR2 FQNEAQ (reference sequence). The CDR3 contains 17 residues. V shed 1 base and J 4 bases; nucleotides not matched to a gene: 10. In DNA form, the CDR3 reads TGTGCCAGCAGCTTAGGATTCGGGACAGGGTCCGCCACTGAAGCTTTCTTT. Translating gives CASSLGFGTGSATEAFF.

The gene calls are TRBV10-3 and TRBJ2-1; 8 nucleotides match TRBD1. Trimming cost V 7 bases and J 2 bases; bases outside gene matches: 7. CDR3 size: 15 residues. Germline-derived CDR1 and CDR2 are ENHRY and SYGVKD. The CDR3 DNA is TGTGCCATCACCCAGTCGGGACAGGCCTACAATGAGCAGTTCTTC. It codes for CAITQSGQAYNEQFF.

The gene calls are TRBV9 and TRBJ2-4; weak D call: TRBD2 (5 bases). The V end was cut by 0 bases, the J end by 9 bases, with 7 bases between. Per germline, CDR1 SGDLS and CDR2 YYNGEE. The CDR3 has 12 amino acids. The CDR3 DNA reads TGTGCCAGCAGCGTAGCTGCGGGCATTCAGTACTTC. This gives the protein CASSVAAGIQYF.

The CDR3 region is CASSLGTGESNGYTF. CDR3 bases: TGCGCCAGCAGCTTGGGGACAGGGGAATCCAATGGCTACACCTTC. The chain employs TRBV5-1 and TRBJ1-2; 9 positions agree with TRBD1. V shed 0 bases and J 6 bases; nucleotides not matched to a gene: 6. Germline CDR1 SGHRS, CDR2 YFSETQ. The CDR3 covers 15 residues. The whole variable domain, filled in from reference TRBV5-1 and TRBJ1-2, reads KAGVTQTPRYLIKTRGQQVTLSCSPISGHRSVSWYQQTPGQGLQFLFEYFSETQRNKGNFPGRFSGRQFSNSRSEMNVSTLELGDSALYLCASSLGTGESNGYTFGSGTRLTVV.

The rearrangement joins TRBV11-2 to TRBJ2-5, with a weak D call TRBD2 (7 bases). Germline loops: CDR1 SGHAT, CDR2 FQNNGV. Trimming removed 5 bases at V and 7 bases at J, with 23 bases between. The CDR3 contains 16 residues. CDR3 in DNA: TGTGCCAGCAGCCCCTCTAGCAGGGGAGGGCCGATGACCCAGTACTTC. This sequence encodes CASSPSSRGGPMTQYF.

V gene TRBV4-1 combines with J gene TRBJ1-2; no clear D gene. Germline V gene lookup returns CDR1 MGHRA and CDR2 YSYEKL. Trimming removed 0 bases from V and 5 bases from J, with 10 bases in between. This CDR3 comprises 14 residues. The CDR3 spells CASSQDAAAYGYTF. CDR3 bases: TGCGCCAGCAGCCAAGATGCGGCAGCTTATGGCTACACCTTC.

CDR3 bases: TGTGCCAGCAGTTGGGGTGACAGAGACTATGGCTACACCTTC. The encoded protein is CASSWGDRDYGYTF. The genes are TRBV6-5 and TRBJ1-2, with a possible D match to TRBD1 (5 bases). Germline lookup yields CDR1 MNHEY and CDR2 SVGAGI. V shed 4 bases and J shed 3 bases, with 12 bases lying between them. The CDR3 extends over 14 amino acids.